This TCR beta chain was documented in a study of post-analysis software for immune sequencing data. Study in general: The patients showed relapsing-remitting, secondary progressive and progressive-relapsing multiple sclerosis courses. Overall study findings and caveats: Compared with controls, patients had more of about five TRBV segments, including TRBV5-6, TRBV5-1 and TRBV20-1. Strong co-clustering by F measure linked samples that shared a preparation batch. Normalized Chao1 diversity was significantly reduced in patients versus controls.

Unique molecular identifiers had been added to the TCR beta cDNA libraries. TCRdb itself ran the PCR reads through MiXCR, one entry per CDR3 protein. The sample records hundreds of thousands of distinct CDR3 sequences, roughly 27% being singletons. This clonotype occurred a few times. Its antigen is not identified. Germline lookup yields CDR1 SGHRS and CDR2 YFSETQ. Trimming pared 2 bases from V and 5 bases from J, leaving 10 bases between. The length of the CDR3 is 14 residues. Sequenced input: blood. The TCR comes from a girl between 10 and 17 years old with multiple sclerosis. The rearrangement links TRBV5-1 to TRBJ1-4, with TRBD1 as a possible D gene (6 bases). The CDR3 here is CASSLQGGNEKLFF. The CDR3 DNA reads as TGCGCCAGCAGCTTACAAGGGGGAAATGAAAAACTGTTTTTT.